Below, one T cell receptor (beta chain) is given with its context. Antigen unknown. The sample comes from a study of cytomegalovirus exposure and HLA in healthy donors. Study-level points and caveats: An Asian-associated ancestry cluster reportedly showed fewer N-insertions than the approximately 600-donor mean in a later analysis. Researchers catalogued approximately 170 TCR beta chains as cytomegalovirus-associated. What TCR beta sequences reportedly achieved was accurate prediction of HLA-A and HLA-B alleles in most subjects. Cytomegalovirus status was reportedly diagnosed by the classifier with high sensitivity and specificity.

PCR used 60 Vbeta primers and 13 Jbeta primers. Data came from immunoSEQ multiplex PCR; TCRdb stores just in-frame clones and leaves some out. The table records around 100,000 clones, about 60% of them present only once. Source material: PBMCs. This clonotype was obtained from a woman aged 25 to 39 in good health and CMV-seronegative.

This CDR3 is CSVELREARDYEQYF. CDR3 sequence (DNA): TGCAGCGTTGAACTGCGGGAGGCTAGGGACTACGAGCAGTACTTC. V usage is TRBV29-1 and J usage is TRBJ2-7; 8 nucleotides line up with TRBD2. With 2 bases clipped from V and 3 bases from J, the junction kept 9 bases outside the gene matches. CDR1 and CDR2 (germline): SQVTM, ANQGSEA. The CDR3 covers 15 residues.